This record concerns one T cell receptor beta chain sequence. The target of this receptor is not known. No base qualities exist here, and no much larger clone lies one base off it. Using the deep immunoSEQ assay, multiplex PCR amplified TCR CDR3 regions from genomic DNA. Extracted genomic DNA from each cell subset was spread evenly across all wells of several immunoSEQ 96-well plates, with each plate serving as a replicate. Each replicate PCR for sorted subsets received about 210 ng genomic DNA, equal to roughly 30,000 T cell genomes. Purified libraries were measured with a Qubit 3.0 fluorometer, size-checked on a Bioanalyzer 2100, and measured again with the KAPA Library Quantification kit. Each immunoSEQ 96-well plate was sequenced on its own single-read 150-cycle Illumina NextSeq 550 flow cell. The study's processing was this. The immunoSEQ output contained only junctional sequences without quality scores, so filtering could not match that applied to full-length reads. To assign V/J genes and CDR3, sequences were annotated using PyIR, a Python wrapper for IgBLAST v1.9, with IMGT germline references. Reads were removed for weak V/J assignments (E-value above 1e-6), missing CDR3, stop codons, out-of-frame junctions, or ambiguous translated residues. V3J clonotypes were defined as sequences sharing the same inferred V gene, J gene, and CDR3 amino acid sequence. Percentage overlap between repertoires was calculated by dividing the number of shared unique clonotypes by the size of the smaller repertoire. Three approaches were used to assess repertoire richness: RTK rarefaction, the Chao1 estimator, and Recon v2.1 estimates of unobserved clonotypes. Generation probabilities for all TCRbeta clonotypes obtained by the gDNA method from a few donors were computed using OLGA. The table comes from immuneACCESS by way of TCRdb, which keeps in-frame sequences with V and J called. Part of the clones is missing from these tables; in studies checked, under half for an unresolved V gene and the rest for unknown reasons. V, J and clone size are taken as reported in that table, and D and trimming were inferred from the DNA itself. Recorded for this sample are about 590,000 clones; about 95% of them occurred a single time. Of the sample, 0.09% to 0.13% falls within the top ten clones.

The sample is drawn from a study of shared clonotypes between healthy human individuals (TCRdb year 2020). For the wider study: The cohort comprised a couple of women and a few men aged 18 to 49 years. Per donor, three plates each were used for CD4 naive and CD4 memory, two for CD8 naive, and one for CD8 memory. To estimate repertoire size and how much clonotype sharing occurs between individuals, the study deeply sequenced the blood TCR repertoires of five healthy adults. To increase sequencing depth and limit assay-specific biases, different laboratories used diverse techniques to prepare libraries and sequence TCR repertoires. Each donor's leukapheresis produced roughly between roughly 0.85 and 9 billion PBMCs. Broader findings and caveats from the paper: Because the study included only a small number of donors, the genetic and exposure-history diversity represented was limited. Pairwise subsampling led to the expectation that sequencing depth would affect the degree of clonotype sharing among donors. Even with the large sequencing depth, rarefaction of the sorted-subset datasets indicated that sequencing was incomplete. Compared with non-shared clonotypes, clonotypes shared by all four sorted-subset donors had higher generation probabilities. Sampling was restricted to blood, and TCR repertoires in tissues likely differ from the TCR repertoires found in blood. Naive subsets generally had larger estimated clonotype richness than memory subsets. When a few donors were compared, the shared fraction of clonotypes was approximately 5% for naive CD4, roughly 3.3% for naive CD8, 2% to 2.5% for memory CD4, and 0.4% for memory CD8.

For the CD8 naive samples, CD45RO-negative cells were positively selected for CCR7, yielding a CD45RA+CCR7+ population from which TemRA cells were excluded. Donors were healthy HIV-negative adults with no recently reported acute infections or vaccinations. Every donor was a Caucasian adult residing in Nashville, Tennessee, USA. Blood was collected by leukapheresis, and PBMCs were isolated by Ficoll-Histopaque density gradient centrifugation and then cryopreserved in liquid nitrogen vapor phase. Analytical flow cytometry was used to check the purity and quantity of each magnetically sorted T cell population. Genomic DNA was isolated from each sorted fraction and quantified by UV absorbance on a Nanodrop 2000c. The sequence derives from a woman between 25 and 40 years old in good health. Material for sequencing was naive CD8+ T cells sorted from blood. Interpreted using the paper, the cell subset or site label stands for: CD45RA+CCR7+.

The encoded CDR3 is CASRESGSSYEQYF. The bases read TGTGCCAGCCGGGAAAGCGGGAGCTCCTACGAGCAGTACTTC. The chain employs TRBV28 and TRBJ2-7; TRBD2 aligns with 8 central bases. Relative to germline, V is missing 8 bases and J is missing 0 bases, with 6 bases of the junction outside any gene match. The CDR3 measures 14 amino acids from cysteine to phenylalanine. CDR3 DNA only is kept here, 42 bases in frame from base 1. The germline V gene provides CDR1 MDHEN and CDR2 SYDVKM. With the portions outside the CDR3 filled from the reference TRBV28 and TRBJ2-7 genes, the complete variable region becomes DVKVTQSSRYLVKRTGEKVFLECVQDMDHENMFWYRQDPGLGLRLIYFSYDVKMKEKGDIPEGYSVSREKKERFSLILESASTNQTSMYLCASRESGSSYEQYFGPGTRLTVT.